These 20 T cell receptor beta chains were sequenced from one sample in a study of blood T cells in healthy people across ages (dated by TCRdb to about 2015). The library was produced with 5' RACE. The second PCR ran for roughly 6 to 11 cycles and used a J-beta primer mix along with a sample-barcoded 5' primer. The public reads were reanalyzed by TCRdb: fastp trimming at Q25, MiXCR alignment, in-frame beta chains only. Identical CDR3 proteins give one entry, which carries the most common genes and DNA. This sample holds 1.8 million or so distinct CDR3 sequences; roughly 43% were observed only once. The leading ten clones occupy about 23% of the sample. Specimen: blood. These receptors were taken from a human donor in good health.

As for this clonotype: One end of the junction is discordant with germline, which a read error may explain. V gene TRBV24-1 combines with J gene TRBJ2-3; 8 bases are a match to TRBD2. Germline V lookup: CDR1 KGHDR, CDR2 SFDVKD. The CDR3 totals 16 residues. The CDR3 coding sequence is TGTGCCACCGGTAACCAGCGGGGGCTAAGCACAGATACGCGGTATTTT. This translates into CATGNQRGLSTDTRYF.

The CDR3 sequence: CSAGDLRGREETQYF. The CDR3 nucleotides are TGCAGTGCTGGGGATCTGAGAGGCAGAGAAGAGACCCAGTACTTC. J is TRBJ2-5 and V is TRBV20-1, with no clear D. The CDR3 runs 15 residues. V lost 5 bases and J lost 3, with 19 bases in between. The germline CDR1 and CDR2 sequences are DFQATT and SNEGSKA (reference sequence).

The chain carries TRBV20-1 and TRBJ1-6; 8 bases are a match to TRBD1. Germline lookup yields CDR1 DFQATT and CDR2 SNEGSKA (reference sequence). The trim removed 3 bases at V and 7 bases at J, leaving 5 bases unmatched. The CDR3 is 14 amino acids. CDR3 nucleotide sequence: TGCAGTGCTAGGGAGACAGGGGAAAATTCACCCCTCCACTTT. Protein sequence: CSARETGENSPLHF.

As to this clonotype: One end of the junction does not line up with germline, which may come from a read error. The V call is TRBV2, the J call TRBJ1-2; D is ambiguous. From germline, CDR1 is SNHLY and CDR2 FYNNEI. This CDR3 comprises 12 residues. This CDR3 is CASRTLNYGCTF. The CDR3 nucleotides read TGTGCCAGCAGGACACTCAACTATGGCTGCACCTTC.

The chain carries TRBV7-3 and TRBJ2-3, with D possibly being TRBD1 (6 bases). In germline, CDR1 is SGHTA, CDR2 FQGTGA. V dropped 5 bases and J dropped 1 base, with 16 bases sitting between them. The CDR3 covers 16 residues. Here the CDR3 DNA reads TGTGCCAGCAGCACAAAACAGGGTGCGGGCACAGATACGCAGTATTTT. The encoded protein is CASSTKQGAGTDTQYF.

A note on this clonotype: At one end the junction does not follow the germline gene, possibly because of a read error. This sequence joins TRBV4-2 and TRBJ1-2; 8 nucleotides align to TRBD1. Looked up from germline, CDR1 is LGHNA and CDR2 is YNFKEQ. There are 13 residues in the CDR3. The CDR3 loop is CTSSQGASYGYTF. The CDR3 DNA follows: TGTACCAGCAGCCAGGGGGCGAGCTATGGCTACACCTTC.

This chain's CDR3 is CASSQDLRGQNTEAFF. CDR3 coding DNA: TGTGCCAGCAGCCAAGATCTGAGGGGGCAGAACACTGAAGCTTTCTTT. The chain carries TRBV4-2 and TRBJ1-1; 7 positions agree with TRBD1. CDR1 is LGHNA and CDR2 is YNFKEQ in the germline V gene. The CDR3 sequence is 16 residues long. V dropped 0 bases and J dropped 1; count of bases not matched to a gene: 5.

The sample holds one count of this clonotype. The chain joins TRBV9 to TRBJ2-5; 7 positions match TRBD2. The germline V gene has CDR1 SGDLS and CDR2 YYNGEE. V dropped 1 base and J dropped 2; count of bases not matched to a gene: 2. The CDR3 extends over 14 amino acids. CDR3 residues: CASSVTSAQETQYF. The CDR3 DNA follows: TGTGCCAGCAGCGTAACTAGCGCACAAGAGACCCAGTACTTC. Based on the CDR3 plus reference TRBV9 and TRBJ2-5, the full variable domain is DSGVTQTPKHLITATGQRVTLRCSPRSGDLSVYWYQQSLDQGLQFLIQYYNGEERAKGNILERFSAQQFPDLHSELNLSSLELGDSALYFCASSVTSAQETQYFGPGTRLLVL.

The rearrangement links TRBV27 to TRBJ1-2; 11 bases fit TRBD1. This CDR3 is built from 16 residues. The J segment lost 7 bases and the V segment lost 4 bases, leaving 11 bases of the junction unmatched. From germline, CDR1 is MNHEY and CDR2 SMNVEV (reference sequence). The CDR3 region is CASSSVPGQGVGGYTF. Written as DNA, the CDR3 is TGTGCCAGCAGTTCAGTCCCGGGACAGGGGGTTGGTGGCTACACCTTC.

The rearrangement joins TRBV29-1 to TRBJ2-3, with 8 bases matching TRBD1. The CDR3 consists of 17 residues. Trimming at V came to 6 bases and at J to 5 bases, leaving 19 bases not matched to a gene. In germline, CDR1 is SQVTM, CDR2 ANQGSEA. Here the CDR3 DNA reads TGCAGCGTGATGCCGATAGATTGGACAGGGCCCCTAGATACGCAGTATTTT. Protein sequence: CSVMPIDWTGPLDTQYF.

Only a few counts were recorded for this clonotype. The chain uses TRBV25-1 and TRBJ2-7; either TRBD1 or TRBD2 may fit D (5 bases each). Germline values: CDR1 MGHDK, CDR2 SYGVNS. The CDR3 sequence is 18 residues long. Trimming stripped 0 bases from V and 6 bases from J, with 24 bases between. CDR3: CASSEYFSPGRVGSEQYF. The DNA of the CDR3 is TGTGCCAGCAGTGAATACTTCAGCCCGGGCAGGGTTGGGAGCGAGCAGTACTTC.

The J gene is TRBJ1-2, the V gene TRBV28; the match to TRBD1 covers 7 bases. Trimming removed 5 bases from V and 4 bases from J; junction bases left unmatched: 13. The CDR3 has 16 residues. Germline CDR1 MDHEN, CDR2 SYDVKM. CDR3 amino acids: CASSLDMGDSLYGYTF. The CDR3, as DNA: TGTGCCAGCAGTCTTGATATGGGGGACAGCCTCTATGGCTACACCTTC.

In its sample, this clonotype was seen a few times. The genes are TRBV21-1 and TRBJ2-1; the table's D gene call, TRBD2, was not cross checked with the DNA. TRBV21-1 is listed as a pseudogene. The CDR3 covers 17 residues. In DNA form, the CDR3 reads TGTGCCAGCTATACCCCTCTAGCGGGGGCGTTCTACAATGAGCAGTTCTTC. The encoded protein is CASYTPLAGAFYNEQFF.

This chain joins TRBV24-1 and TRBJ2-3; D possibly corresponds to TRBD2 (6 bases). Trimming shortened V by 9 bases and J by 6 bases, and 6 bases separated the two germline ends. The CDR3 covers 10 residues. The germline V gene encodes CDR1 KGHDR and CDR2 SFDVKD. CDR3 coding DNA: TGTGCCACCGGGGGGGATACGCAGTATTTT. Amino acid sequence: CATGGDTQYF.

CDR3 in amino acids: CASSQDLANTEAFF. DNA of the CDR3: TGTGCCAGCAGCCAAGACCTGGCGAACACTGAAGCTTTCTTT. V usage is TRBV3-1 and J usage is TRBJ1-1; D ambiguous. Trimming removed 0 bases at V and 1 base at J, with 6 bases between. CDR3 size: 14 residues. CDR1 is LGHDT and CDR2 is YNNKEL in the germline V gene (reference sequence).

V usage is TRBV20-1 and J usage is TRBJ1-5; the D is unclear. The CDR3 extends over 14 amino acids. The V gene lost 2 bases and the J gene lost 5 bases, with 13 bases spanning the gap. Germline values: CDR1 DFQATT, CDR2 SNEGSKA (reference sequence). CDR3 sequence (DNA): TGCAGTGCTAGAACCCCCAGGCCCGATCAGCCCCAGCATTTT. It translates to CSARTPRPDQPQHF.

The rearrangement joins TRBV6-2 or TRBV6-3 to TRBJ2-7, with no clear D. The CDR3 is 14 residues long. The V end was cut by 2 bases, the J end by 4 bases, with 12 bases between. Germline CDR1 reads MNHEY; CDR2 reads SVGEGT. The CDR3 region has the DNA TGTGCCAGCAGTTACATGGGCCCAGGATACGAGCAGTACTTC. Amino acid sequence: CASSYMGPGYEQYF.

The chain recombines TRBV4-3 with TRBJ2-1; D is unresolved. The V gene's germline CDR1 is LGHNA and CDR2 YSLEER. Trimming removed 4 bases at V and 7 bases at J, with 11 bases between. This CDR3 is built from 13 residues. The CDR3 sequence: CASSRDTVNEQFF. CDR3 DNA: TGCGCCAGCAGCCGAGACACAGTTAATGAGCAGTTCTTC.

The chain links TRBV28 to TRBJ1-6, with 7 bases aligning to TRBD1. The J segment lost 9 bases and the V segment lost 6 bases, leaving 5 bases of the junction unmatched. Germline CDR1 reads MDHEN; CDR2 reads SYDVKM. This CDR3 region has 13 residues. DNA for the CDR3: TGTGCCAGCAGACCAGGGGGGTCTTCACCCCTCCACTTT. The encoded protein is CASRPGGSSPLHF. Full variable domain (missing parts from reference TRBV28 and TRBJ1-6): DVKVTQSSRYLVKRTGEKVFLECVQDMDHENMFWYRQDPGLGLRLIYFSYDVKMKEKGDIPEGYSVSREKKERFSLILESASTNQTSMYLCASRPGGSSPLHFGNGTRLTVT.

The chain employs TRBV20-1 and TRBJ2-4, with D possibly TRBD2 on 5 matching bases. The J call could be wrong; TRBJ2-5 is a better fit for the DNA end. This CDR3 contains 12 residues. Germline CDR1 DFQATT, CDR2 SNEGSKA (reference sequence). The CDR3 DNA reads TGCAGTGCTAGCGACGGAGGAGAGACCCAGTACTTC. This sequence encodes CSASDGGETQYF.